Each of the 18 T cell receptor beta chains below was sequenced from the same sample in a study of vaccination effects on CD4 cells after COVID-19 (dated by TCRdb to 2022 to 2024). The antigens these receptors bind are not known. After around 10 days of culture, CD4+ T cells were isolated with the EasySep CD4+ T cell isolation kit. The library was generated by the immunoSEQ multiplex PCR assay. Here the immuneACCESS table is served through TCRdb, limited to in-frame sequences with V and J called. Missing clones are a known gap in these copies; in checked studies unresolved V genes cover under half, and the rest lacks a known reason. The sample contains more than 50,000 clones, approximately 80% of them found a single time. In total, the top ten clones hold under 3.5% of the sample. The sequenced sample was CD4+ T cells from PBMCs cultured without peptide, obtained before COVID-19 vaccination. Receptors were obtained from a human donor who received a COVID-19 vaccine.

The rearrangement links TRBV5-5 to TRBJ2-3; D may be TRBD2 (6 bases). CDR1 SGHKS and CDR2 YYEKEE come from the germline V gene (reference sequence). Trimming removed 4 bases at V and 2 bases at J, with 17 bases between. The length of the CDR3 is 16 residues. In DNA form, the CDR3 reads TGTGCCAGCAGCCCGATCTTAGGGAGGCACACAGATACGCAGTATTTT. It encodes CASSPILGRHTDTQYF.

The chain links TRBV19 to TRBJ2-3, with D possibly matching TRBD2 (7 bases). The germline V gene has CDR1 LNHDA and CDR2 SQIVND (reference sequence). V dropped 8 bases and J dropped 4 bases, with 10 bases sitting between them. The CDR3 loop spans 12 amino acids. The CDR3 coding sequence is TGTGCCAGTCGCGGGGGCGCAGATACGCAGTATTTT. Translation gives CASRGGADTQYF.

The chain links TRBV5-1 to TRBJ2-5; D possibly uses TRBD1 or TRBD2 (6 bases each). Germline CDR1 is SGHRS and CDR2 is YFSETQ. V shed 5 bases and J shed 0 bases, with 17 bases lying between them. The CDR3 has 16 residues. The CDR3, as DNA: TGCGCCAGCAGACGAAGCACGGGGGCGTACCAAGAGACCCAGTACTTC. It is translated as CASRRSTGAYQETQYF. The whole variable domain, remainder taken from reference TRBV5-1 and TRBJ2-5, is KAGVTQTPRYLIKTRGQQVTLSCSPISGHRSVSWYQQTPGQGLQFLFEYFSETQRNKGNFPGRFSGRQFSNSRSEMNVSTLELGDSALYLCASRRSTGAYQETQYFGPGTRLLVL.

The gene calls are TRBV24-1 and TRBJ2-1; D may be TRBD1 (6 bases). This CDR3 comprises 17 residues. Trimming shortened V by 3 bases and J by 5 bases, and 19 bases separated the two germline ends. CDR1 and CDR2 from the germline V gene are KGHDR and SFDVKD. The CDR3, as DNA: TGTGCCACCAGTGATCCTACAGGGAACGGAGTTAACAATGAGCAGTTCTTC. It translates to CATSDPTGNGVNNEQFF.

The rearrangement links TRBV5-1 to TRBJ2-2; no definite D call. Trimming removed 4 bases at V and 4 bases at J, with 14 bases between. Germline V gene data show CDR1 as SGHRS and CDR2 as YFSETQ. The CDR3 spans 15 residues. This CDR3 is CASSPVPGFTGELFF. The CDR3 DNA is TGCGCCAGCAGCCCTGTGCCCGGATTCACCGGGGAGCTGTTTTTT.

The rearrangement joins TRBV6-5 to TRBJ1-6, with 8 positions matching TRBD1. The CDR3 is 14 residues long. Trimming took 4 bases from V and 10 from J; bases not matched to a gene: 6. Per germline, CDR1 MNHEY and CDR2 SVGAGI. The CDR3 DNA is TGTGCCAGCAGTTCGTGGACAGGGAGATCACCCCTCCACTTT. Its protein product is CASSSWTGRSPLHF.

This clone turned up a few times. The CDR3 DNA sequence: TGTGCCACCAGCAGACAGGGGAATGCAGATACGCAGTATTTT. Translated: CATSRQGNADTQYF. The J gene is TRBJ2-3, the V gene TRBV15; weak D call: TRBD1 (6 bases). Germline loops: CDR1 LNHNV, CDR2 YYDKDF (reference sequence). The V gene lost 2 bases and the J gene lost 4 bases, with 10 bases spanning the gap. The CDR3 contains 14 residues.

V and J are TRBV6-5 and TRBJ2-5; the match to TRBD1 covers 9 bases. The CDR3 has 13 residues. CDR1 MNHEY and CDR2 SVGAGI come from the germline V gene. With 9 bases clipped from V and 4 bases from J, the junction kept 6 bases outside the gene matches. For the CDR3, the DNA is TGTGCCAGTAGGGACAGGGTCCGAGAGACCCAGTACTTC. It codes for CASRDRVRETQYF.

This sequence joins TRBV7-2 and TRBJ1-2, with unresolved D. Germline assignment: CDR1 SGHTA and CDR2 FQGNSA. This CDR3 is 15 amino acids long. V lost 1 base to trimming and J lost 4 bases, with 13 bases between them. The CDR3 spells CASSLEGTSPYGYTF. In nucleotides, the CDR3 is TGTGCCAGCAGCTTAGAAGGAACCTCACCCTATGGCTACACCTTC.

This clone was observed a handful of times. The V and J genes are TRBV5-6 and TRBJ1-2; D gene ambiguous. There are 14 residues in the CDR3. V was trimmed by 5 bases and J by 4 bases, leaving 15 bases between them. CDR1 and CDR2 (germline): SGHDT, YYEEEE. CDR3 region: CASSKERVSYGYTF. The CDR3 coding sequence is TGTGCCAGCAGTAAGGAGCGAGTCAGCTATGGCTACACCTTC.

The CDR3 nucleotides read TGTGCCAGCAGCTCCGGGAGGGTCTCCTACGAGCAGTACGTC. This encodes CASSSGRVSYEQYV. The chain links TRBV11-3 to TRBJ2-7, with 8 bases matching TRBD2. Germline V gene data show CDR1 as SGHNT and CDR2 as YENEEA. J was trimmed by 0 bases and V by 4 bases; bases with no gene match: 2. The CDR3 has 14 residues.

The genes are TRBV5-1 and TRBJ2-2; 14 nucleotides align to TRBD2. The CDR3 has 17 amino acids. Trimming removed 5 bases from V and 7 bases from J; junction bases left unmatched: 10. Germline CDR1 and CDR2: SGHRS and YFSETQ. The CDR3 bases are TGCGCCAGCAGTCCCGGACTAGCGGGGGGCCAGGACGGGGAGCTGTTTTTT. Protein: CASSPGLAGGQDGELFF. Complete variable domain (other parts from reference TRBV5-1 and TRBJ2-2): KAGVTQTPRYLIKTRGQQVTLSCSPISGHRSVSWYQQTPGQGLQFLFEYFSETQRNKGNFPGRFSGRQFSNSRSEMNVSTLELGDSALYLCASSPGLAGGQDGELFFGEGSRLTVL.

This sequence joins TRBV11-2 and TRBJ1-2, with no clear D. V shed 6 bases and J shed 5 bases, with 16 bases lying between them. Per the germline V gene, CDR1 is SGHAT and CDR2 is FQNNGV. This CDR3 contains 14 residues. In DNA, the CDR3 is TGTGCCAGCAGGCCGCGCGACGGAGGGTATGGCTACACCTTC. Amino acid sequence: CASRPRDGGYGYTF. Full variable domain (outside the CDR3, taken from reference TRBV11-2 and TRBJ1-2): EAGVAQSPRYKIIEKRQSVAFWCNPISGHATLYWYQQILGQGPKLLIQFQNNGVVDDSQLPKDRFSAERLKGVDSTLKIQPAKLEDSAVYLCASRPRDGGYGYTFGSGTRLTVV.

This chain connects TRBV6-5 to TRBJ2-7, with 8 nucleotides matching TRBD1. The CDR3 has 15 residues. Germline trimming cut 2 bases from V and 3 bases from J; bases unmatched to any gene: 6. Germline-derived CDR1 and CDR2 are MNHEY and SVGAGI. The CDR3 protein is CASSYGQGGVYEQYV. CDR3 nucleotides: TGTGCCAGCAGTTACGGACAGGGCGGCGTCTACGAGCAGTACGTC.

This rearrangement joins TRBV30 to TRBJ1-4, with TRBD1 matching 9 bases. The CDR3 totals 16 residues. V lost 0 bases, J lost 11 bases, and 13 bases stayed unmatched. CDR1 is GTSNPN and CDR2 is SVGIG in the germline V gene (reference sequence). CDR3 amino acids: CAWSVRWGQGAVKLFF. DNA for the CDR3: TGTGCCTGGAGTGTACGTTGGGGACAGGGAGCCGTCAAACTGTTTTTT.

The chain recombines TRBV3-1 (or the pseudogene TRBV3-2) with TRBJ1-1; D not certain. Looked up from germline, CDR1 is LGHDT and CDR2 is YNNKEL (reference sequence). Trimming removed 1 base from V and 10 bases from J, with 10 bases in between. This CDR3 has 12 residues. CDR3 nucleotides: TGTGCCAGCAGCCAAGGGGATCTAGGAGCTTTCTTT. The encoded protein is CASSQGDLGAFF.

The chain couples TRBV18 to TRBJ2-2; D is uncertain. CDR3 length: 15 residues. Germline V gene lookup returns CDR1 KGHSH and CDR2 LQKENI. V was shortened by 2 bases and J by 3 bases, with 10 bases between the two germline ends. CDR3 bases: TGTGCCAGCTCACCAAGTAGTTTTTACACCGGGGAGCTGTTTTTT. It specifies CASSPSSFYTGELFF. Using reference TRBV18 and TRBJ2-2 for the parts outside the CDR3, the full variable domain is NAGVMQNPRHLVRRRGQEARLRCSPMKGHSHVYWYRQLPEEGLKFMVYLQKENIIDESGMPKERFSAEFPKEGPSILRIQQVVRGDSAAYFCASSPSSFYTGELFFGEGSRLTVL.

The chain carries TRBV6-2 or TRBV6-3 and TRBJ1-1; D is undetermined. The CDR3 is 15 amino acids. Germline values: CDR1 MNHEY, CDR2 SVGEGT. V was clipped by 2 bases and J by 0 bases, with 10 bases between them. The CDR3 coding sequence is TGTGCCAGCAGTTACAGTTACCGCTTGAACACTGAAGCTTTCTTT. This encodes CASSYSYRLNTEAFF.